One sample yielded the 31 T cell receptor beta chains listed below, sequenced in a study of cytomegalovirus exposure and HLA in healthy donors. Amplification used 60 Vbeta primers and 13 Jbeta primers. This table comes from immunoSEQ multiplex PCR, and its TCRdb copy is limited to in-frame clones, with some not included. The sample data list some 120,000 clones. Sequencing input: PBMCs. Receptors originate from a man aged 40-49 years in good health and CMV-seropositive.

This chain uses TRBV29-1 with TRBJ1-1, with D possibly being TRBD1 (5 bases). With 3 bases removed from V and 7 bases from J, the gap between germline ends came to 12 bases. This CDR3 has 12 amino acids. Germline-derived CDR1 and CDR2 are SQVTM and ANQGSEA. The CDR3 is CSVEGTDYEAFF. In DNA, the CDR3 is TGCAGCGTTGAGGGGACGGACTATGAAGCTTTCTTT.

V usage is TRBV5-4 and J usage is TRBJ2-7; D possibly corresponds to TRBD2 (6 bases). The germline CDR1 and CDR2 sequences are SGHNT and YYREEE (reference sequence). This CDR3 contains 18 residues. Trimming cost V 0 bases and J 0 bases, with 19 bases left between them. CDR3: CASSLDPPGLANSYEQYF. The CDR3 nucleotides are TGTGCCAGCAGCTTGGACCCCCCAGGGCTAGCGAACTCCTACGAGCAGTACTTC.

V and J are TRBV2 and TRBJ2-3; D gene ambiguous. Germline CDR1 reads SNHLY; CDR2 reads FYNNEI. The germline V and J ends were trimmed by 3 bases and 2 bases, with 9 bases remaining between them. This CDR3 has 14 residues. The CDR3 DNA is TGTGCCAGCAGTGAGGAGACGGCCACAGATACGCAGTATTTT. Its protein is CASSEETATDTQYF. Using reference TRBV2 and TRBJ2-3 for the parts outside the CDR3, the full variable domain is EPEVTQTPSHQVTQMGQEVILRCVPISNHLYFYWYRQILGQKVEFLVSFYNNEISEKSEIFDDQFSVERPDGSNFTLKIRSTKLEDSAMYFCASSEETATDTQYFGPGTRLTVL.

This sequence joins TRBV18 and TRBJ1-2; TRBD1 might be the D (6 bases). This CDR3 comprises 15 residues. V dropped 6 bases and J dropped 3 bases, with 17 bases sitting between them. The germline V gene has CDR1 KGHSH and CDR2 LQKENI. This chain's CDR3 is CASSPTGSQDYGYTF. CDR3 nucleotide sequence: TGTGCCAGCTCGCCCACAGGGTCTCAGGACTATGGCTACACCTTC.

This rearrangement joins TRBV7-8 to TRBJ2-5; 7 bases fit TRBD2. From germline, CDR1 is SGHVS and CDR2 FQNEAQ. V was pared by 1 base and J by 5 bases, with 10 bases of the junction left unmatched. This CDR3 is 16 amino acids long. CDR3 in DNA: TGTGCCAGCAGCTTAGGACGGGCAGGGCGGGAGGAGACCCAGTACTTC. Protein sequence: CASSLGRAGREETQYF.

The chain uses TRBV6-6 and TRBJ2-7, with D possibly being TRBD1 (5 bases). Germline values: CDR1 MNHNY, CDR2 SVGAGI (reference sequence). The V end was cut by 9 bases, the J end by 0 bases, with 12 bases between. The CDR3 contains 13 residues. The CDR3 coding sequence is TGTGCCAGTTTAAGGGGAATCTCCTACGAGCAGTACTTC. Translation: CASLRGISYEQYF.

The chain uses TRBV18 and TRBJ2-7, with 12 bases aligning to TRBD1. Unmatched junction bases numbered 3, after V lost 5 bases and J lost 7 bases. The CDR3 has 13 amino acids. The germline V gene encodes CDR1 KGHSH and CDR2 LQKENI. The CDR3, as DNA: TGTGCCAGCTCAGGGACAGGGGGCGAGGAGCAGTACTTC. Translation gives CASSGTGGEEQYF. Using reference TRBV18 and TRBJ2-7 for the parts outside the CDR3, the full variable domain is NAGVMQNPRHLVRRRGQEARLRCSPMKGHSHVYWYRQLPEEGLKFMVYLQKENIIDESGMPKERFSAEFPKEGPSILRIQQVVRGDSAAYFCASSGTGGEEQYFGPGTRLTVT.

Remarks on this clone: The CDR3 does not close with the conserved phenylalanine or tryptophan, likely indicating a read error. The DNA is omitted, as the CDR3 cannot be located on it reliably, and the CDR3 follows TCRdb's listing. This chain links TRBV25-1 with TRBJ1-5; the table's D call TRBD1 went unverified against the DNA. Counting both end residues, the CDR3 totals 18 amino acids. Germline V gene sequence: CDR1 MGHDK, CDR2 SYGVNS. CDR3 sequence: CAIQNRDRGPLGFGPQGG.

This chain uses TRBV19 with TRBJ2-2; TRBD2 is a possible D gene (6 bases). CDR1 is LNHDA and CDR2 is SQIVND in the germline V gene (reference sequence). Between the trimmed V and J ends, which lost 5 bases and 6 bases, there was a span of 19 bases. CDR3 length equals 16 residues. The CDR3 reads CASSPRGGGKAGELFF. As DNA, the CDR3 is TGTGCCAGTAGTCCCCGAGGTGGCGGGAAGGCCGGGGAGCTGTTTTTT.

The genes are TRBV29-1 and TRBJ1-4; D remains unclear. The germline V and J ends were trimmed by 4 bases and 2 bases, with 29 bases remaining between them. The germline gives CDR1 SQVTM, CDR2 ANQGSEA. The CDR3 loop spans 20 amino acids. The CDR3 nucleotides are TGCAGCGTTGTCGGAAGGGATATAACTACTAGGAGTATGACTAATGAAAAACTGTTTTTT. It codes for CSVVGRDITTRSMTNEKLFF.

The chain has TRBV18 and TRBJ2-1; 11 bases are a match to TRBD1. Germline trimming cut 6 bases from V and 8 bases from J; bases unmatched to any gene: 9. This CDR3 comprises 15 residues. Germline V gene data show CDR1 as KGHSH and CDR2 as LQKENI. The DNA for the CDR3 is TGTGCCAGCTCGCTGGGCGGGACAGGGGGACATGAGCAGTTCTTC. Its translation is CASSLGGTGGHEQFF.

CDR3 nucleotides: TGTGCCAGCAGTTACTTCCGGGGTAATCAGCCCCAGCATTTT. Protein: CASSYFRGNQPQHF. The chain has TRBV6-5 and TRBJ1-5; D uncertain. Trimming stripped 1 base from V and 4 bases from J, with 8 bases between. From germline, CDR1 is MNHEY and CDR2 SVGAGI. This CDR3 region has 14 residues.

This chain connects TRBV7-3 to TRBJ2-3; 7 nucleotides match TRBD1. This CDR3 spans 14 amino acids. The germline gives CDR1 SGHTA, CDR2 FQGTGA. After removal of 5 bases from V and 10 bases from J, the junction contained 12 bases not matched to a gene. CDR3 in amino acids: CASSPQTGSGPQYF. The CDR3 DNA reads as TGTGCCAGCAGCCCACAGACAGGGTCGGGTCCGCAGTATTTT. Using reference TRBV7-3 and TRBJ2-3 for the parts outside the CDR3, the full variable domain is GAGVSQTPSNKVTEKGKYVELRCDPISGHTALYWYRQSLGQGPEFLIYFQGTGAADDSGLPNDRFFAVRPEGSVSTLKIQRTERGDSAVYLCASSPQTGSGPQYFGPGTRLTVL.

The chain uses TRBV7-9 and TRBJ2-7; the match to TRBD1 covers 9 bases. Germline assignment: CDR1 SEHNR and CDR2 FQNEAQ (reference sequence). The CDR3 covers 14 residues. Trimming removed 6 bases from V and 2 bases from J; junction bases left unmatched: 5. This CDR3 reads CASSPGQGAYEQYF. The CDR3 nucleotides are TGTGCCAGCAGTCCGGGACAGGGAGCCTACGAGCAGTACTTC.

CDR3 loop: CASRRKGLAGDVQYF. Written as DNA, the CDR3 is TGCGCCAGCAGAAGAAAGGGACTAGCGGGAGATGTGCAGTACTTC. The chain joins TRBV10-2 to TRBJ2-7; 14 nucleotides agree with TRBD2. There are 15 residues in the CDR3. Germline V gives CDR1 WSHSY, CDR2 SAAADI. After removal of 6 bases from V and 9 bases from J, the junction contained 10 bases not matched to a gene.

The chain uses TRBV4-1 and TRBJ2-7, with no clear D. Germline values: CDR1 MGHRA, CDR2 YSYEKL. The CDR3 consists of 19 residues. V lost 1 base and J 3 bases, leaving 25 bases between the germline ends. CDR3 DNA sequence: TGCGCCAGCAGCCAAGGAACAATTCAAGTAATGGCGGCCGTCTACGAGCAGTACTTC. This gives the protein CASSQGTIQVMAAVYEQYF.

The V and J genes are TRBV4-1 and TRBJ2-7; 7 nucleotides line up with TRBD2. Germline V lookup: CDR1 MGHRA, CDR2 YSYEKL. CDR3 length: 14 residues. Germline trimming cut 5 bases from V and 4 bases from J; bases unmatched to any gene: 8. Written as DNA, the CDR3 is TGCGCCAGCAGCGCTCTAGCGGACGGGTACGAGCAGTACTTC. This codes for CASSALADGYEQYF.

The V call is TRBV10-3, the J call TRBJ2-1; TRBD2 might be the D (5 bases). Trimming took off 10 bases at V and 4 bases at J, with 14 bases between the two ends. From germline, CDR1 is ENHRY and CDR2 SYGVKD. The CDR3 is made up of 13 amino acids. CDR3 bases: TGTGCCACCCGAGGGAACGGTTACAATGAGCAGTTCTTC. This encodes CATRGNGYNEQFF.

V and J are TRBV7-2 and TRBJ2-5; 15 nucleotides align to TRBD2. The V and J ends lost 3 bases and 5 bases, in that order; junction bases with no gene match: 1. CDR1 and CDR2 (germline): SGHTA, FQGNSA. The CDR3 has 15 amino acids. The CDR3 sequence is CASSLGLAGGETQYF. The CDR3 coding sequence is TGTGCCAGCAGCTTGGGACTAGCGGGAGGCGAGACCCAGTACTTC.

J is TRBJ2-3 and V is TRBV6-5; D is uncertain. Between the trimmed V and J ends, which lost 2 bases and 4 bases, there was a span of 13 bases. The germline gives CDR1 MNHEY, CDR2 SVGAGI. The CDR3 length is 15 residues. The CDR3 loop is CASSYGSKSPDTQYF. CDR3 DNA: TGTGCCAGCAGTTACGGTTCCAAAAGCCCAGATACGCAGTATTTT.

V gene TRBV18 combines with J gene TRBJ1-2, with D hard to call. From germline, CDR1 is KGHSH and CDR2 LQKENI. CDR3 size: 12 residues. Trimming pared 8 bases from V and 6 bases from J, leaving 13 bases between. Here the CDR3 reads CASRLLTDGYTF. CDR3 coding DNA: TGTGCCAGCCGACTCTTAACGGATGGCTACACCTTC.

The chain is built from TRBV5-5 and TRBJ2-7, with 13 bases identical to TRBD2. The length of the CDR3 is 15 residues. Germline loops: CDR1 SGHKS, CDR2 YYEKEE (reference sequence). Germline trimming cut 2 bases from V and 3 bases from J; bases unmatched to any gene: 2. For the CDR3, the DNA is TGTGCCAGCAGCTTCGGACTAGCGGGAGTCTACGAGCAGTACTTC. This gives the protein CASSFGLAGVYEQYF.

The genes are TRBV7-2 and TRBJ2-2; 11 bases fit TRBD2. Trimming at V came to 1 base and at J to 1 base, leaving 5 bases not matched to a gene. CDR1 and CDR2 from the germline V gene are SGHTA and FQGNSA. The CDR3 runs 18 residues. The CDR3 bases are TGTGCCAGCAGCTTAGGACTAGCGGGAACTTGGAACACCGGGGAGCTGTTTTTT. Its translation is CASSLGLAGTWNTGELFF.

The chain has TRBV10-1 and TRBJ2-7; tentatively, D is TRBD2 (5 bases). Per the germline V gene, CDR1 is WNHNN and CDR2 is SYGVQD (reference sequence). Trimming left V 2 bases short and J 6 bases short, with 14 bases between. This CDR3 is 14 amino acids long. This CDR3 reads CASSEGLTLLEQYF. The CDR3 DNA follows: TGCGCCAGCAGTGAGGGACTGACTCTCCTCGAGCAGTACTTC.

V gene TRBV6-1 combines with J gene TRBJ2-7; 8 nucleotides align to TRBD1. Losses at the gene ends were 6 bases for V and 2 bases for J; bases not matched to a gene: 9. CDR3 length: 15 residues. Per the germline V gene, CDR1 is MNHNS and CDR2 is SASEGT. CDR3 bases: TGTGCCAGCAGGATAGACAGGGGTGGGACCTACGAGCAGTACTTC. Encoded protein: CASRIDRGGTYEQYF.

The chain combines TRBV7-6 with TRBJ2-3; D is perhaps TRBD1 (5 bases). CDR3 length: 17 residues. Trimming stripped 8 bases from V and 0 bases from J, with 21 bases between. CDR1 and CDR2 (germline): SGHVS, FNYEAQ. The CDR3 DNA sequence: TGTGCCAGCCGAAAACAGGCGCTAAATACTAGCACAGATACGCAGTATTTT. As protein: CASRKQALNTSTDTQYF.

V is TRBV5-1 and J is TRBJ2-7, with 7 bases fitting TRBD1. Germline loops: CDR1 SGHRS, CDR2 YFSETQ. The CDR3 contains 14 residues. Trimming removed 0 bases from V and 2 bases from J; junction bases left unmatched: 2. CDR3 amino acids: CASSLGDSTYEQYF. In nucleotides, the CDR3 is TGCGCCAGCAGCTTGGGGGACAGCACCTACGAGCAGTACTTC.

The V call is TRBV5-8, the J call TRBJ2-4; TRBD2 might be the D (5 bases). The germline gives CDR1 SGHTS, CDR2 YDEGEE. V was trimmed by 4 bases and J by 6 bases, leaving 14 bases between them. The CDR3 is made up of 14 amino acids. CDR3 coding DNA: TGTGCCAGCAGCCTTGAGGGTTTGGGAAACATTCAGTACTTC. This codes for CASSLEGLGNIQYF.

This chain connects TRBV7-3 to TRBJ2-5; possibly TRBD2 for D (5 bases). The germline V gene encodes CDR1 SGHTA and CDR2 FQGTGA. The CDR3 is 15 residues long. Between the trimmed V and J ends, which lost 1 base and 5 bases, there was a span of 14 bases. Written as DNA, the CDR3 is TGTGCCAGCAGCTTAAGTGGTGGGGAGAGGGAGACCCAGTACTTC. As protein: CASSLSGGERETQYF. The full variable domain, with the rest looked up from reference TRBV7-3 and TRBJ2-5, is GAGVSQTPSNKVTEKGKYVELRCDPISGHTALYWYRQSLGQGPEFLIYFQGTGAADDSGLPNDRFFAVRPEGSVSTLKIQRTERGDSAVYLCASSLSGGERETQYFGPGTRLLVL.

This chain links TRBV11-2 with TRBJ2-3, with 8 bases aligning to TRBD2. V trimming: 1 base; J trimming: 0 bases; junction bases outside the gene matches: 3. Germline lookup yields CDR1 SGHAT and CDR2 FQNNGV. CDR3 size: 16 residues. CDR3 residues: CASSLGTSGSTDTQYF. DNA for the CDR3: TGTGCCAGCAGCTTAGGAACTAGCGGAAGCACAGATACGCAGTATTTT.

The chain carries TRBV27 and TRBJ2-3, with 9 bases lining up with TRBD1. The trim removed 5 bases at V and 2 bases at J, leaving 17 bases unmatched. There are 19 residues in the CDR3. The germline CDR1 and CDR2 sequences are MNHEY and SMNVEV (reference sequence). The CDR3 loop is CASSQQTPTGGEDTDTQYF. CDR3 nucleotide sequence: TGTGCCAGCAGTCAACAAACGCCGACAGGGGGGGAGGACACAGATACGCAGTATTTT.